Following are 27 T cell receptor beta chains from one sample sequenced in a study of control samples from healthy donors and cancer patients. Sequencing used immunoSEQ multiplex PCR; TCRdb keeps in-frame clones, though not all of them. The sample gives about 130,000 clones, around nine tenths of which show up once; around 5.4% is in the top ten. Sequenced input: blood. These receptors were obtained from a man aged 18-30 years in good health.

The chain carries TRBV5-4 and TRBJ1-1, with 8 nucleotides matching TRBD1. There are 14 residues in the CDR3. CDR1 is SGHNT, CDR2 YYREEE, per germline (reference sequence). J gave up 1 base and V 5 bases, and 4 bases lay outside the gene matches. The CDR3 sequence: CASRQTGENTEAFF. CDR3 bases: TGTGCCAGCAGGCAGACAGGGGAGAACACTGAAGCTTTCTTT.

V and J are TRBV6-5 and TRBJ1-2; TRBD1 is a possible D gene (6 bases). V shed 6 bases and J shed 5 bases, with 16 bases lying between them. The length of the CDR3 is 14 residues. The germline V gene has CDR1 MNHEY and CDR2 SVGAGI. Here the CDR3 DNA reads TGTGCCAGCAGGCCCTCGGGAGGGACATATGGCTACACCTTC. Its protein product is CASRPSGGTYGYTF.

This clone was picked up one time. CDR3 sequence reads: CASGSPSVGEAFF. CDR3 sequence (DNA): TGTGCTAGTGGTTCCCCCTCCGTAGGTGAAGCTTTCTTT. J is TRBJ1-1 and V is TRBV12-5; D is unclear. Germline V CDR1 and CDR2: LGHNT, FRNRAP. This CDR3 comprises 13 residues. The V gene lost 4 bases and the J gene lost 7 bases, with 13 bases spanning the gap.

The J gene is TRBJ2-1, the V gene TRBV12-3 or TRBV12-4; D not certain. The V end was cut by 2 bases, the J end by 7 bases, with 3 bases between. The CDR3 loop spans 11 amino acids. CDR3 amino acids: CASSLMNEQFF. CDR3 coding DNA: TGTGCCAGCAGTTTAATGAATGAGCAGTTCTTC.

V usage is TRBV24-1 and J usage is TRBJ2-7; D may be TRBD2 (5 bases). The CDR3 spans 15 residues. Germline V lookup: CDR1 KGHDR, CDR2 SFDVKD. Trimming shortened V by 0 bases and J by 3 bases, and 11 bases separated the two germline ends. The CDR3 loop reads CATSDLTGIGYEQYF. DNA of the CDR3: TGTGCCACCAGTGATTTGACGGGGATCGGCTACGAGCAGTACTTC.

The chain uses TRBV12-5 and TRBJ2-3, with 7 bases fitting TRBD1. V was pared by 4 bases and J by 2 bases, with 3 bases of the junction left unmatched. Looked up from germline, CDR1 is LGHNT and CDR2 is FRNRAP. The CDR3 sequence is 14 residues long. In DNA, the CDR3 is TGTGCTAGTGGTTCACAGGGGTCCACAGATACGCAGTATTTT. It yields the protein CASGSQGSTDTQYF. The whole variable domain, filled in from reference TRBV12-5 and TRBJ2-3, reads DARVTQTPRHKVTEMGQEVTMRCQPILGHNTVFWYRQTMMQGLELLAYFRNRAPLDDSGMPKDRFSAEMPDATLATLKIQPSEPRDSAVYFCASGSQGSTDTQYFGPGTRLTVL.

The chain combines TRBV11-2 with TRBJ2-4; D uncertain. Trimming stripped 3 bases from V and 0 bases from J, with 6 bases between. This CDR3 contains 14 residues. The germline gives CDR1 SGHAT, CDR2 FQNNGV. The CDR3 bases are TGTGCCAGCAGCTTCGGTGTAGCCAAAAACATTCAGTACTTC. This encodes CASSFGVAKNIQYF.

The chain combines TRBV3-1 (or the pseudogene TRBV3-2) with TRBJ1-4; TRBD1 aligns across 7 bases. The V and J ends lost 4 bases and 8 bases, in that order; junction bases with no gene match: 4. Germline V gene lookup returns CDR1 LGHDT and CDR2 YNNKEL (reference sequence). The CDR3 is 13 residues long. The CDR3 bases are TGTGCCAGCAGCCGGGACAGAGCAGAAAAACTGTTTTTT. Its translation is CASSRDRAEKLFF.

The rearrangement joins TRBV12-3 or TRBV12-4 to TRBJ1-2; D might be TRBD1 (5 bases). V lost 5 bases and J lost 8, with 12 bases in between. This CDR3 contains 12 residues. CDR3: CASSPGPRGYTF. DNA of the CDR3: TGTGCCAGCAGTCCGGGACCCAGGGGCTACACCTTC.

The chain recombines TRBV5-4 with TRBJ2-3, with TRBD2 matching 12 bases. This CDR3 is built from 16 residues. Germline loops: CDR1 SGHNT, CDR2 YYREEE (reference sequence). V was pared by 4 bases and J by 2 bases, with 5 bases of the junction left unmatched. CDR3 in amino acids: CASSKGLAGSTDTQYF. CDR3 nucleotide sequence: TGTGCCAGCAGCAAAGGACTAGCGGGATCCACAGATACGCAGTATTTT.

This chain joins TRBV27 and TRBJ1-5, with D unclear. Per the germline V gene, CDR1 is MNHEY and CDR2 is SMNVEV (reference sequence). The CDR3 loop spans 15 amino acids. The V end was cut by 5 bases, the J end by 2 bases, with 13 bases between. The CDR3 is CASSPIKGRNQPQHF. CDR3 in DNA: TGTGCCAGCAGTCCCATCAAGGGCCGCAATCAGCCCCAGCATTTT.

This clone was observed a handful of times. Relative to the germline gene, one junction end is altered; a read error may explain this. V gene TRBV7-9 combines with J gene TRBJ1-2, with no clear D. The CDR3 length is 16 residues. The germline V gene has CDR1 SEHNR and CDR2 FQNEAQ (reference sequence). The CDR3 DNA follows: TGTGCCAGCAGCCCGCCACTGACCGGGCGGGGATATGACTACACCTTC. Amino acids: CASSPPLTGRGYDYTF.

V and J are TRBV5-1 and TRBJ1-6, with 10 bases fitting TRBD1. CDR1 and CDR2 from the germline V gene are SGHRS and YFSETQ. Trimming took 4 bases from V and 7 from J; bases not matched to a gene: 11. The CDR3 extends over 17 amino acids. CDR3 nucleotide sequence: TGCGCCAGCAGCACCTCCGGGACAGGGGCTTCCAATTCACCCCTCCACTTT. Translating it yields CASSTSGTGASNSPLHF.

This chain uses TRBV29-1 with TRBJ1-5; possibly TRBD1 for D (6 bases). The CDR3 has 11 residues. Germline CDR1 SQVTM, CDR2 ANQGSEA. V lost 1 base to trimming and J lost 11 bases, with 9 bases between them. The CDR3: CSVEAGAAQHF. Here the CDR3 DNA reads TGCAGCGTTGAAGCAGGGGCTGCCCAGCATTTT.

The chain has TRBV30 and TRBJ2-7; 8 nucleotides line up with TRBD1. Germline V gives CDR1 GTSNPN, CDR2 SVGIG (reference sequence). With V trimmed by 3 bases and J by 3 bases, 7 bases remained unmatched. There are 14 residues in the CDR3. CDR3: CAWRNRDRHYEQYF. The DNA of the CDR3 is TGTGCCTGGAGGAACCGGGACAGGCACTACGAGCAGTACTTC. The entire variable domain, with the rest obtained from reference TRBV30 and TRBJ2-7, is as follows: SQTIHQWPATLVQPVGSPLSLECTVEGTSNPNLYWYRQAAGRGLQLLFYSVGIGQISSEVPQNLSASRPQDRQFILSSKKLLLSDSGFYLCAWRNRDRHYEQYFGPGTRLTVT.

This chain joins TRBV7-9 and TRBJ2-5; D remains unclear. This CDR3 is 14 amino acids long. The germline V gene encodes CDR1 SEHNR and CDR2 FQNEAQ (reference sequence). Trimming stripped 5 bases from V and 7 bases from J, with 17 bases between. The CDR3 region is CASSRTDVHRTQYF. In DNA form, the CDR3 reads TGTGCCAGCAGCCGAACGGACGTACATCGGACCCAGTACTTC.

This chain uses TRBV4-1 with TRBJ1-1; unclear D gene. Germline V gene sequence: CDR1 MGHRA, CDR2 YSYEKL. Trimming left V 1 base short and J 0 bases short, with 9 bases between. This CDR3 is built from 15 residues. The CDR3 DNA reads TGCGCCAGCAGCCAAGCCGAGTTTTTGAACACTGAAGCTTTCTTT. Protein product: CASSQAEFLNTEAFF.

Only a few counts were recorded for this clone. DNA for the CDR3: TGTGCCAGCAGTGGGGACAGGAGGATAACTAGGTCCCTCAATGAGCAGTTCTTC. Its translation: CASSGDRRITRSLNEQFF. This chain links TRBV2 with TRBJ2-1; the match to TRBD1 covers 8 bases. V was clipped by 4 bases and J by 6 bases; unmatched bases: 17. The germline V gene encodes CDR1 SNHLY and CDR2 FYNNEI. CDR3 length equals 18 residues.

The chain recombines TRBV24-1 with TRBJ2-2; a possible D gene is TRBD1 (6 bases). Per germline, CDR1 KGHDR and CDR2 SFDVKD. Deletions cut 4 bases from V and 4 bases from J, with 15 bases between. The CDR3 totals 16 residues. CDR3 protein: CATSDDQGPRTGELFF. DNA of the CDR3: TGTGCCACCAGTGACGACCAGGGGCCCCGCACCGGGGAGCTGTTTTTT.

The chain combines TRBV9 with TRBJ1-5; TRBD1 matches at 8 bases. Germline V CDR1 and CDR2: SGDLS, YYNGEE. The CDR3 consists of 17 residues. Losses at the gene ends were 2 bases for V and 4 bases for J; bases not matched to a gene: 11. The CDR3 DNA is TGTGCCAGCAGCGTTGTACCGGACAGGGTACCAAATCAGCCCCAGCATTTT. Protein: CASSVVPDRVPNQPQHF.

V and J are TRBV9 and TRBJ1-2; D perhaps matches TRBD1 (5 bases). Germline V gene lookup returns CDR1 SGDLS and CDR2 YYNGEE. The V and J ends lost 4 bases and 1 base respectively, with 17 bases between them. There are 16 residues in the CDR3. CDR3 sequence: CASSFPGPHLNYGYTF. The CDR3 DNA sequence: TGTGCCAGCAGCTTCCCGGGACCTCACCTTAACTATGGCTACACCTTC.

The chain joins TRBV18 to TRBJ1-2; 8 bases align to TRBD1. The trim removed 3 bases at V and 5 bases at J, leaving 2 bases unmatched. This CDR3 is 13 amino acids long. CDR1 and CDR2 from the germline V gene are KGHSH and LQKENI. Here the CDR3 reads CASSPGQDYGYTF. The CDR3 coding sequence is TGTGCCAGCTCACCGGGACAGGATTATGGCTACACCTTC. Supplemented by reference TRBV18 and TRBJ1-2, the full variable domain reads NAGVMQNPRHLVRRRGQEARLRCSPMKGHSHVYWYRQLPEEGLKFMVYLQKENIIDESGMPKERFSAEFPKEGPSILRIQQVVRGDSAAYFCASSPGQDYGYTFGSGTRLTVV.

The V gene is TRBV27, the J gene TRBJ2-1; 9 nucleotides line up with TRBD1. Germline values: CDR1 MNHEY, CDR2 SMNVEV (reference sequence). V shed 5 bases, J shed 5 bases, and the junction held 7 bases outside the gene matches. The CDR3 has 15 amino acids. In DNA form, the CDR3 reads TGTGCCAGCAGTGCAGGGGACAGGGTCCACAATGAGCAGTTCTTC. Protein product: CASSAGDRVHNEQFF.

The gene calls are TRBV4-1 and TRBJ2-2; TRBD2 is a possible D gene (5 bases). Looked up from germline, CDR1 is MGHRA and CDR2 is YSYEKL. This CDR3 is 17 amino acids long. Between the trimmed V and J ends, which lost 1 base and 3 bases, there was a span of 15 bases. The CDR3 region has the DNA TGCGCCAGCAGCCAAGGAGGAGGCGGGTCCTACACCGGGGAGCTGTTTTTT. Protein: CASSQGGGGSYTGELFF.

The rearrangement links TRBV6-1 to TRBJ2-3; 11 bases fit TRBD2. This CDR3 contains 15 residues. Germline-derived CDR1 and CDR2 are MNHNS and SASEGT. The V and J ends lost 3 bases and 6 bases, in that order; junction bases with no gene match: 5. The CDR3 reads CASSELAGGQDTQYF. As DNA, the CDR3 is TGTGCCAGCAGTGAGCTAGCGGGGGGTCAGGATACGCAGTATTTT.

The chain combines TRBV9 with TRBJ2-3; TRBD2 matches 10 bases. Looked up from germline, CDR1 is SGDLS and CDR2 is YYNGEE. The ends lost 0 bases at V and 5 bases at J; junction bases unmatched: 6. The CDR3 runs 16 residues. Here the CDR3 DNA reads TGTGCCAGCAGCGTAGGGGTTAGCGGGGGGATAGATACGCAGTATTTT. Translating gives CASSVGVSGGIDTQYF.

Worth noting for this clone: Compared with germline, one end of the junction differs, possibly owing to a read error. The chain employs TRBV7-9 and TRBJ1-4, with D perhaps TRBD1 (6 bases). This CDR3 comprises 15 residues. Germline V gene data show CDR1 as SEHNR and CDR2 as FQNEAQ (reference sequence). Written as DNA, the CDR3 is TGTGCCAGCAGCTTAGGGCCAGGGGCTAACGAAAAACTGTTTTTT. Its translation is CASSLGPGANEKLFF.